This T cell receptor (beta chain) was retrieved from a study of response to subunit inactivated influenza vaccine. The CDR3 has 17 amino acids. The trim removed 4 bases at V and 0 bases at J, leaving 7 bases unmatched. Germline V gene sequence: CDR1 KGHDR, CDR2 SFDVKD. TCRdb used MiXCR to reprocess the RT-PCR reads, holding one entry per CDR3 protein. The repertoire has around 150,000 distinct CDR3 sequences, roughly a tenth of them found once; the top ten carry around 12%. This clonotype was counted between two and nine times. The chain has TRBV24-1 and TRBJ2-1, with TRBD2 identical over 8 bases. The material sequenced was non-naive T cells sorted from PBMCs, taken more than 35 days after vaccination. The clonotype comes from a man aged 45 to 65 who received an inactivated influenza vaccine. This chain's CDR3 is CATSDISGIHSYNEQFF. As DNA, the CDR3 is TGTGCCACCAGTGACATTAGCGGGATCCACTCCTACAATGAGCAGTTCTTC.